This T cell receptor (beta chain) was sequenced during a study of CD8+CD57+ T cells in acquired aplastic anemia. Across the whole study: The mean DNA yield obtained from sorted CD4+ and CD8+ cells came to around 3 ug.

The study profiled TCR beta VDJ and CDR3 using genomic DNA as template. TCRdb passed the reads through MiXCR, listing each CDR3 protein once. The sample yields a few hundred thousand distinct CDR3 sequences, over 40% seen once. Trimming pared 6 bases from V and 0 bases from J, leaving 14 bases between. Germline V gene lookup returns CDR1 SQVTM and CDR2 ANQGSEA. The CDR3 consists of 14 residues. There are many counts of this clonotype. Sequencing involved patients with CD8+CD57+ cell expansion previously shown by flow cytometry. The receptor's source is a human donor with aplastic anemia. The sequencing sample was made of sorted CD4+, CD8+, or CD8+CD57+ T cells (not recorded which) from PBMCs. This chain connects TRBV29-1 to TRBJ1-1; D not certain. In DNA form, the CDR3 reads TGCAGCGTATCCGGGTCTTTACTGAACACTGAAGCTTTCTTT. Amino acid sequence: CSVSGSLLNTEAFF.